What follows are 21 T cell receptor beta chains derived from one specimen sequenced in a study of shared clonotypes between healthy human individuals. Measured with immunoSEQ multiplex PCR; TCRdb has only the in-frame clones, and not every one. The data hold roughly 2 million clones, with roughly 96% observed a single time. Sequencing was done on a sample of naive CD4+ T cells sorted from blood. As for subset: CD45RA+ positively selected. The receptors were gathered from a man in his late teens or twenties in good health.

This chain connects TRBV23-1 to TRBJ1-1; D gene unclear. TRBV23-1 is flagged as an ORF with uncertain function. The CDR3 spans 13 residues. Trimming stripped 9 bases from V and 2 bases from J, with 13 bases between. DNA for the CDR3: TGCGCCAGTGTACTGACGACCAACACTGAAGCTTTCTTT. This codes for CASVLTTNTEAFF.

This clone showed up just once. This chain joins TRBV18 and TRBJ2-7, with D maybe TRBD1 (6 bases). The V gene's germline CDR1 is KGHSH and CDR2 LQKENI. The CDR3 runs to 14 residues. With 3 bases removed from V and 2 bases from J, the gap between germline ends came to 11 bases. DNA of the CDR3: TGTGCCAGCTCACCCCCGGGACACACCTACGAGCAGTACTTC. It translates to CASSPPGHTYEQYF. Full variable domain (outside the CDR3, taken from reference TRBV18 and TRBJ2-7): NAGVMQNPRHLVRRRGQEARLRCSPMKGHSHVYWYRQLPEEGLKFMVYLQKENIIDESGMPKERFSAEFPKEGPSILRIQQVVRGDSAAYFCASSPPGHTYEQYFGPGTRLTVT.

The chain is built from TRBV20-1 and TRBJ2-1; D is unclear. This CDR3 is 11 amino acids long. Deletions cut 6 bases from V and 8 bases from J, with 11 bases between. From germline, CDR1 is DFQATT and CDR2 SNEGSKA (reference sequence). The CDR3 sequence is CSAANRDEQFF. Written as DNA, the CDR3 is TGCAGTGCCGCCAACCGGGATGAGCAGTTCTTC.

The rearrangement uses TRBV9 and TRBJ2-2, with D perhaps TRBD2 (5 bases). CDR1 and CDR2 (germline): SGDLS, YYNGEE. Trimming removed 2 bases at V and 5 bases at J, with 13 bases between. The length of the CDR3 is 15 residues. CDR3 amino acids: CASSVGHGGTGELFF. In DNA form, the CDR3 reads TGTGCCAGCAGCGTCGGCCACGGCGGGACCGGGGAGCTGTTTTTT.

V and J are TRBV4-3 and TRBJ2-1; 13 bases align to TRBD2. Germline values: CDR1 LGHNA, CDR2 YSLEER. The V segment lost 4 bases and the J segment 8 bases; nucleotides outside the gene matches: 8. This CDR3 region has 16 residues. CDR3 residues: CASSPQLAGGLHEQFF. In nucleotides, the CDR3 is TGCGCCAGCAGCCCCCAACTAGCGGGAGGGCTCCATGAGCAGTTCTTC.

V and J are TRBV30 and TRBJ1-2; D possibly corresponds to TRBD1 (5 bases). The length of the CDR3 is 14 residues. CDR1 GTSNPN and CDR2 SVGIG come from the germline V gene (reference sequence). Trimming removed 1 base at V and 6 bases at J, with 15 bases between. Here the CDR3 DNA reads TGTGCCTGGAGTGCGGGCAGGCGAGGGGATGGCTACACCTTC. Encoded protein: CAWSAGRRGDGYTF.

The chain couples TRBV5-1 to TRBJ1-3, with 7 bases aligning to TRBD1. Germline loops: CDR1 SGHRS, CDR2 YFSETQ. V shed 0 bases and J 0 bases; nucleotides not matched to a gene: 3. The CDR3 consists of 16 residues. The CDR3 region is CASSLEPGGSGNTIYF. The CDR3 DNA reads TGCGCCAGCAGCTTGGAGCCAGGGGGCTCTGGAAACACCATATATTTT.

The genes are TRBV9 and TRBJ2-2; D may be TRBD2 (6 bases). The V end lost 6 bases, the J end lost 2 bases, and 17 bases lay between the germline ends. This CDR3 has 16 amino acids. Germline V gene data show CDR1 as SGDLS and CDR2 as YYNGEE. For the CDR3, the DNA is TGTGCCAGCACGGGAGCGGGTTCTCTTAACACCGGGGAGCTGTTTTTT. This gives the protein CASTGAGSLNTGELFF. Variable domain in full (rest from reference TRBV9 and TRBJ2-2): DSGVTQTPKHLITATGQRVTLRCSPRSGDLSVYWYQQSLDQGLQFLIQYYNGEERAKGNILERFSAQQFPDLHSELNLSSLELGDSALYFCASTGAGSLNTGELFFGEGSRLTVL.

The count of this clone is one. The CDR3 coding sequence is TGCGCCAGCAGCACCTCGACAGGACCTGGAAACACCATATATTTT. Amino acid sequence: CASSTSTGPGNTIYF. The chain couples TRBV5-1 to TRBJ1-3, with D possibly TRBD1 on 6 matching bases. There are 15 residues in the CDR3. Trimming pared 4 bases from V and 2 bases from J, leaving 13 bases between. Germline CDR1 reads SGHRS; CDR2 reads YFSETQ.

V gene TRBV13 combines with J gene TRBJ2-3; D is uncertain. The CDR3 loop spans 12 amino acids. V was trimmed by 6 bases and J by 4 bases, leaving 8 bases between them. The germline gives CDR1 PRHDT, CDR2 FYEKMQ (reference sequence). The CDR3 DNA follows: TGTGCCAGCAGTTCTCCGTCAGATACGCAGTATTTT. Its translation: CASSSPSDTQYF.

V usage is TRBV5-1 and J usage is TRBJ1-5, with D unclear. V was trimmed by 0 bases and J by 4 bases, leaving 11 bases between them. This CDR3 is built from 15 residues. Germline CDR1 SGHRS, CDR2 YFSETQ. DNA of the CDR3: TGCGCCAGCAGCTTGGGTTTTCCCCCGAATCAGCCCCAGCATTTT. This encodes CASSLGFPPNQPQHF.

This chain links TRBV6-5 with TRBJ1-2; 10 bases fit TRBD1. The ends lost 7 bases at V and 8 bases at J; junction bases unmatched: 7. The V gene's germline CDR1 is MNHEY and CDR2 SVGAGI. This CDR3 contains 13 residues. The CDR3 loop is CASTWGQGQGYTF. CDR3 in DNA: TGTGCCAGCACCTGGGGACAGGGGCAAGGCTACACCTTC.

The J gene is TRBJ1-4, the V gene TRBV28, with a tentative D call TRBD1 (6 bases). Germline CDR1 and CDR2: MDHEN and SYDVKM. The germline V and J ends were trimmed by 7 bases and 4 bases, with 16 bases remaining between them. The CDR3 runs to 15 residues. This CDR3 is CASIGPQGGNEKLFF. In DNA form, the CDR3 reads TGTGCCAGCATCGGCCCACAGGGCGGTAATGAAAAACTGTTTTTT.

This clone turned up a few times. Other DNA variants within this sample encode the same CDR3. V gene TRBV9 combines with J gene TRBJ2-5, with TRBD2 identical over 7 bases. V lost 3 bases to trimming and J lost 4 bases; unmatched junction nucleotides: 0. Germline V gene lookup returns CDR1 SGDLS and CDR2 YYNGEE. The CDR3 has 12 amino acids. The CDR3 loop reads CASSAGGETQYF. The CDR3 DNA reads as TGTGCCAGCAGCGCGGGGGGAGAGACCCAGTACTTC.

The chain couples TRBV6-4 to TRBJ2-3, with TRBD2 matching over 8 bases. The CDR3 consists of 15 residues. The V gene end was trimmed by 0 bases and the J gene end by 4 bases; junction bases not matched to a gene: 3. Germline CDR1 reads MRHNA; CDR2 reads SNTAGT. The CDR3 is CASSDSTGGADTQYF. The CDR3, as DNA: TGTGCCAGCAGTGACTCGACGGGGGGGGCAGATACGCAGTATTTT.

J is TRBJ2-5 and V is TRBV10-3, with D unclear. Trimming cost V 7 bases and J 2 bases, with 14 bases left between them. Germline V gene sequence: CDR1 ENHRY, CDR2 SYGVKD. The CDR3 has 14 amino acids. The CDR3 DNA is TGTGCCATCAAGTCCTTTCTCGAGCAAGAGACCCAGTACTTC. Protein: CAIKSFLEQETQYF.

This chain uses TRBV25-1 with TRBJ2-5, with D possibly matching TRBD2 (5 bases). The CDR3 loop spans 15 amino acids. V was trimmed by 1 base and J by 0 bases, leaving 9 bases between them. Germline lookup yields CDR1 MGHDK and CDR2 SYGVNS. CDR3 residues: CASSESRAYQETQYF. The CDR3 DNA reads TGTGCCAGCAGTGAATCGAGGGCGTACCAAGAGACCCAGTACTTC.

The chain joins TRBV9 to TRBJ1-6; D is perhaps TRBD1 (5 bases). This CDR3 has 15 residues. The V and J ends lost 4 bases and 0 bases respectively, with 8 bases between them. The germline CDR1 and CDR2 sequences are SGDLS and YYNGEE. CDR3 in amino acids: CASSSGGSYNSPLHF. The CDR3 DNA sequence: TGTGCCAGCAGCAGCGGGGGCTCCTATAATTCACCCCTCCACTTT. Complete variable domain (other parts from reference TRBV9 and TRBJ1-6): DSGVTQTPKHLITATGQRVTLRCSPRSGDLSVYWYQQSLDQGLQFLIQYYNGEERAKGNILERFSAQQFPDLHSELNLSSLELGDSALYFCASSSGGSYNSPLHFGNGTRLTVT.

The J gene is TRBJ2-2, the V gene TRBV7-2; D is possibly TRBD2 (5 bases). Trimming cost V 3 bases and J 7 bases, with 9 bases left between them. There are 13 residues in the CDR3. In germline, CDR1 is SGHTA, CDR2 FQGNSA. CDR3 amino acids: CASSFRGLGELFF. CDR3 nucleotide sequence: TGTGCCAGCAGCTTCCGAGGACTCGGGGAGCTGTTTTTT.

Details on this clone: Other DNA sequences of this sample code for an identical CDR3. This rearrangement joins TRBV5-1 to TRBJ2-7, with D hard to call. The germline V gene encodes CDR1 SGHRS and CDR2 YFSETQ. The CDR3 length is 11 residues. V lost 3 bases to trimming and J lost 3 bases, with 4 bases between them. The CDR3 protein is CASSSDYEQYF. CDR3 nucleotide sequence: TGCGCCAGCAGCTCCGACTACGAGCAGTACTTC.

The chain employs TRBV2 and TRBJ1-4, with 8 bases that match TRBD1. In germline, CDR1 is SNHLY, CDR2 FYNNEI. Trimming removed 4 bases from V and 3 bases from J; junction bases left unmatched: 4. The CDR3 is made up of 15 amino acids. CDR3 in DNA: TGTGCCAGCAGTGGCCGGACAGGGCCTAATGAAAAACTGTTTTTT. Its translation: CASSGRTGPNEKLFF.